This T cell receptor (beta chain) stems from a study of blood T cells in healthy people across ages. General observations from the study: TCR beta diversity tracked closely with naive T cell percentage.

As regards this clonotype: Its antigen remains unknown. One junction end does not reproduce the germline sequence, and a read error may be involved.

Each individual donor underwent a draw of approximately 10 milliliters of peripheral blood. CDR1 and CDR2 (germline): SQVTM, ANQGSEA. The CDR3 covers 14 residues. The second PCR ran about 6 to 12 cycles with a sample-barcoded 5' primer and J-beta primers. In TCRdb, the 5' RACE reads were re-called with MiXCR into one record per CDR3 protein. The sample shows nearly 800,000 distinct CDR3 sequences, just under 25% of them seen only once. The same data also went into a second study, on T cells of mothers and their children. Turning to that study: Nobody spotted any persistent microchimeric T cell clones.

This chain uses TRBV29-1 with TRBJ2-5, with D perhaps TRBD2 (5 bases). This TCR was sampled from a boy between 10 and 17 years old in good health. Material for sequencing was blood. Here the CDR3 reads CSVAAGGAGETQHF. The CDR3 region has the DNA TGCAGCGTGGCTGCGGGCGGAGCTGGGGAGACCCAGCACTTC.